This T cell receptor beta chain was recovered during a study of blood T cell repertoires in COVID-19. The CDR3 is made up of 16 amino acids. Germline values: CDR1 MNHNS, CDR2 SASEGT. V lost 3 bases, J lost 8 bases, and 13 bases stayed unmatched. In the authors' methods: For nucleated cells, counts were estimated from reference gene primer amplification. The method was immunoSEQ multiplex PCR; TCRdb's version includes in-frame clones alone and lacks a portion of them. The V and J calls and clone size were taken over from that table, and D and trimming were inferred from the DNA. Of around 170,000 clones in the sample, about 80% were seen once.

The genes are TRBV6-1 and TRBJ2-1; TRBD2 aligns across 7 bases. The sequence was collected from a man in his sixties or seventies with active or convalescent COVID-19. The sequenced sample consisted of peripheral blood. The CDR3 DNA sequence: TGTGCCAGCAGTGATGTAGCGGGCCAAAGAGGGGATGAGCAGTTCTTC. Amino acid sequence: CASSDVAGQRGDEQFF.